This section outlines one T cell receptor beta chain sequence together with its context. The antigen remains undetermined. This entry comes from a study of cytomegalovirus exposure and HLA in healthy donors. Regarding the study as a whole: Common viral pathogens were later found to be apparently linked to several of the most significant clusters. It was approximately 150 TCR beta chains that were listed as cytomegalovirus-associated.

Primers: 60 Vbeta forward and 13 Jbeta reverse. The repertoire was sequenced with immunoSEQ multiplex PCR; TCRdb's copy has only in-frame clones and lacks some. The table includes some 110,000 clones, about 9.4% detected once. Germline V lookup: CDR1 MGHRA, CDR2 YSYEKL. The CDR3 spans 13 residues. V gene TRBV4-1 combines with J gene TRBJ2-2; D is possibly TRBD2 (7 bases). This receptor was identified in a man aged 40-49 years in good health and CMV-seropositive. The specimen sequenced was PBMCs. CDR3 DNA: TGCGCAAGCGGGGACAAGAACACCGGGGAGCTGTTTTTT. It is translated as CASGDKNTGELFF.